These T cell receptor beta chains were read from a single sample in a study of neurological immune-mediated disorders. One entry per CDR3 protein, called by TCRdb with MiXCR from the 5' RACE reads. This repertoire shows roughly 18,000 distinct CDR3 sequences, 11% to 15% found once; its top ten account for less than 9.5%. Sequenced material: CD4+ T cells from blood. These receptors all stem from a woman aged 60-70 years with HTLV-1-associated myelopathy (HAM/TSP). Both conserved end residues are part of each CDR3. A D gene is named only where the DNA matches it firmly. For some rows the clone size is stated as once, few or many, or as a class when expanded; others skip it.

TRBV20-1	many	TRBD2	TRBJ2-3	CSARGLAGVDTQYF	TGCAGTGCTCGCGGACTAGCGGGAGTGGATACGCAGTATTTT
TRBV10-3	many	NA	TRBJ2-4	CAISASRVLGAKNIQYF	TGTGCCATCAGTGCGTCCAGGGTTCTAGGGGCCAAAAACATTCAGTACTTC
TRBV9	many	NA	TRBJ1-2	CASSVEHANYGYTF	TGTGCCAGCAGCGTAGAGCATGCTAACTATGGCTACACCTTC
TRBV20-1	NA	TRBD2	TRBJ2-7	CSARSGPYEQYF	TGCAGTGCCCGTAGCGGGCCCTACGAGCAGTACTTC
TRBV4-1	many	NA	TRBJ2-7	CASSLRLGAPEQYF	TGCGCCAGCAGTCTAAGACTAGGGGCCCCGGAGCAGTACTTC
TRBV5-1	many	NA	TRBJ1-5	CASSLAGEGQPQHF	TGCGCCAGCAGCTTGGCTGGGGAGGGTCAGCCCCAGCATTTT
TRBV7-9	many	TRBD2	TRBJ2-3	CASSLVAGGGTDTQYF	TGTGCCAGCAGCTTAGTAGCGGGAGGAGGCACAGATACGCAGTATTTT
TRBV20-1	many	NA	TRBJ2-7	CSARDGERGGGHEQYF	TGCAGTGCTAGAGATGGAGAAAGGGGGGGGGGACACGAGCAGTACTTC
TRBV5-1	once	TRBD2	TRBJ2-1	CASSLRGTSGTYNEQFF	TGCGCCAGCAGCTTACGGGGGACTAGCGGGACATACAATGAGCAGTTCTTC
TRBV12-3/TRBV12-4	many	NA	TRBJ2-7	CASSPSYEQYF	TGTGCCAGCAGTCCCTCCTACGAGCAGTACTTC
TRBV24-1	NA	NA	TRBJ1-1	CTTSDSRGSTEAFF	TGTACCACCAGTGACTCCCGAGGGAGCACCGAAGCTTTCTTT
TRBV5-4	NA	NA	TRBJ2-7	CASSLGAGAIYEQYF	TGTGCCAGCAGCTTGGGGGCGGGGGCAATCTACGAGCAGTACTTC
TRBV5-1	many	NA	TRBJ2-1	CASSLAGRNNEQFF	TGCGCCAGCAGCTTGGCAGGGAGAAACAATGAGCAGTTCTTC
TRBV7-2	many	TRBD2	TRBJ2-3	CASSNGGGATNTQYF	TGTGCCAGCAGCAACGGGGGGGGGGCAACAAATACGCAGTATTTT
TRBV20-1	medium-sized	TRBD2	TRBJ2-7	CSASGLAGGRYF	TGCAGTGCCTCCGGACTAGCGGGGGGACGGTACTTC
TRBV9	many	TRBD2	TRBJ2-3	CASSPRGDHTDTQYF	TGTGCCAGCAGTCCACGGGGGGACCACACAGATACGCAGTATTTT
TRBV29-1	once	NA	TRBJ1-5	CSVSPWVGQSQHF	TGCAGCGTTTCCCCATGGGTCGGCCAGTCCCAGCATTTT
TRBV3-1	many	TRBD1	TRBJ2-2	CASSPTGVTGELFF	TGTGCCAGCAGCCCGACAGGGGTCACCGGGGAGCTGTTTTTT
TRBV5-1	NA	NA	TRBJ1-2	CASSFYICSAREAGVNYGYTF	NA
TRBV18	many	NA	TRBJ2-7	CASSPLGGSYEQYF	TGTGCCAGCTCACCACTTGGGGGGTCCTACGAGCAGTACTTC
TRBV20-1	many	TRBD1	TRBJ1-2	CSARVGTGAAYGYTF	TGCAGTGCTAGAGTCGGGACAGGTGCAGCCTATGGCTACACCTTC